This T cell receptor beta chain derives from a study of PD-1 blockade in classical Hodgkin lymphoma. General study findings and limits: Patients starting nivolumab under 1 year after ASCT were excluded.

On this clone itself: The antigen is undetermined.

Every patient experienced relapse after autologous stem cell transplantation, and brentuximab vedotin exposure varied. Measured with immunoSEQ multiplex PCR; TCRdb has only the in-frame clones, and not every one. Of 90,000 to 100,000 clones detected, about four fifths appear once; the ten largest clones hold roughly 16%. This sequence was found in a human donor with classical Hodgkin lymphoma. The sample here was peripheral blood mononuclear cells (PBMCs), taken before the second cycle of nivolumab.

This CDR3 reads CASQRRQDGYTF. CDR3 coding DNA: TGTGCCAGCCAGAGGCGACAGGATGGCTACACCTTC. The V call is TRBV6-5, the J call TRBJ1-2; the D gene is possibly TRBD1 (6 bases). Germline-derived CDR1 and CDR2 are MNHEY and SVGAGI. The V end was cut by 8 bases, the J end by 6 bases, with 13 bases between. This CDR3 spans 12 amino acids.